These T cell receptor beta chains were read from a single sample in a study of cytomegalovirus exposure and HLA in healthy donors. Only in-frame clones appear in the TCRdb table, and some are missing; sequencing was by immunoSEQ multiplex PCR. The sample has under 110,000 clones; 65% to 80% are singletons. The sequenced sample consisted of PBMCs. These receptors came from a woman between 50 and 59 years old in good health and CMV-seropositive. The CDR3 runs from the conserved cysteine through the conserved F or W. A D gene is named only where the DNA matches it firmly. Only part of the rows carry a size: once, few, many, or a class if the clone is expanded.

V gene: TRBV18; D gene: TRBD1; J gene: TRBJ1-6; clone size: .; CDR3 protein: CASSPPAGGVGNSPLHF; CDR3 DNA: TGTGCCAGCTCACCACCGGCAGGGGGCGTAGGAAATTCACCCCTCCACTTT
V gene: TRBV18; D gene: .; J gene: TRBJ1-5; clone size: .; CDR3 protein: CASSPGPRGSNQPQHF; CDR3 DNA: TGTGCCAGCTCACCCGGTCCGAGGGGGAGCAATCAGCCCCAGCATTTT
V gene: TRBV27; D gene: .; J gene: TRBJ2-7; clone size: .; CDR3 protein: CASSLSTGHPYEQYF; CDR3 DNA: TGTGCCAGCAGTTTATCGACAGGCCACCCCTACGAGCAGTACTTC
V gene: TRBV30; D gene: TRBD1; J gene: TRBJ1-1; clone size: .; CDR3 protein: CAWDRGLSEAFF; CDR3 DNA: TGTGCCTGGGACAGGGGACTTTCTGAAGCTTTCTTT
V gene: TRBV5-1; D gene: .; J gene: TRBJ1-3; clone size: few; CDR3 protein: CASSLGAGGNTIYF; CDR3 DNA: TGCGCCAGCAGCTTGGGGGCTGGTGGAAACACCATATATTTT
V gene: TRBV5-1; D gene: .; J gene: TRBJ2-4; clone size: .; CDR3 protein: CASRPQAGSDIQYF; CDR3 DNA: TGCGCCAGCAGACCTCAGGCCGGCTCCGACATTCAGTACTTC
V gene: TRBV4-2; D gene: TRBD2; J gene: TRBJ2-2; clone size: .; CDR3 protein: CASSQITSGGYTGELFF; CDR3 DNA: TGTGCCAGCAGCCAGATAACTAGCGGGGGGTACACCGGGGAGCTGTTTTTT
V gene: TRBV9; D gene: .; J gene: TRBJ2-3; clone size: .; CDR3 protein: CASSVVAMGRTDTQYF; CDR3 DNA: TGTGCCAGCAGCGTAGTGGCGATGGGGCGCACAGATACGCAGTATTTT
V gene: TRBV6-5; D gene: .; J gene: TRBJ1-4; clone size: .; CDR3 protein: CASSYMVEGELFF; CDR3 DNA: TGTGCCAGCAGTTACATGGTTGAGGGAGAACTGTTTTTT
V gene: TRBV5-1; D gene: .; J gene: TRBJ1-4; clone size: .; CDR3 protein: CASSLLTGGNEKLFF; CDR3 DNA: TGCGCCAGCAGCTTACTGACCGGGGGTAATGAAAAACTGTTTTTT
V gene: TRBV19; D gene: TRBD1; J gene: TRBJ2-5; clone size: .; CDR3 protein: CASSPRVGGLSEETQYF; CDR3 DNA: TGTGCCAGTAGCCCGCGCGTAGGGGGCCTTTCGGAGGAGACCCAGTACTTC
V gene: TRBV15; D gene: TRBD1; J gene: TRBJ2-5; clone size: .; CDR3 protein: CATSRAGGGQETQYF; CDR3 DNA: TGTGCCACCAGCAGAGCAGGGGGCGGCCAAGAGACCCAGTACTTC
V gene: TRBV4-3; D gene: .; J gene: TRBJ2-2; clone size: .; CDR3 protein: CASSQFSTGELFF; CDR3 DNA: TGCGCCAGCAGCCAGTTTAGTACCGGGGAGCTGTTTTTT
V gene: TRBV15; D gene: .; J gene: TRBJ1-2; clone size: .; CDR3 protein: CATSRDLVRGEDGYTF; CDR3 DNA: TGTGCCACCAGCAGAGATCTGGTTAGGGGCGAGGATGGCTACACCTTC
V gene: TRBV5-1; D gene: TRBD1; J gene: TRBJ1-4; clone size: .; CDR3 protein: CASSLEGQGWKKLFF; CDR3 DNA: TGCGCCAGCAGCTTGGAGGGACAGGGTTGGAAAAAACTGTTTTTT
V gene: TRBV27; D gene: .; J gene: TRBJ2-1; clone size: .; CDR3 protein: CASRLTGPSSYNEQFF; CDR3 DNA: TGTGCCAGCAGACTAACAGGGCCGAGCTCCTACAATGAGCAGTTCTTC
V gene: TRBV19; D gene: .; J gene: TRBJ2-5; clone size: few; CDR3 protein: CASSVDGGLAREQYF; CDR3 DNA: TGTGCCAGTAGCGTGGACGGGGGGCTGGCGCGGGAGCAGTACTTC
V gene: TRBV5-4; D gene: TRBD1; J gene: TRBJ1-2; clone size: .; CDR3 protein: CASSLETGALNYGYTF; CDR3 DNA: TGTGCCAGCAGCTTGGAGACAGGGGCCCTCAACTATGGCTACACCTTC
V gene: TRBV2; D gene: TRBD1; J gene: TRBJ1-6; clone size: .; CDR3 protein: CASSRDRGGFSPLHF; CDR3 DNA: TGTGCCAGCTCTCGGGACAGGGGGGGGTTTTCACCCCTCCACTTT
V gene: TRBV7-9; D gene: TRBD1; J gene: TRBJ1-1; clone size: .; CDR3 protein: CASSVRDRGLNTEAFF; CDR3 DNA: TGTGCCAGCAGCGTCCGGGACAGGGGTTTGAACACTGAAGCTTTCTTT
V gene: TRBV7-9; D gene: .; J gene: TRBJ2-5; clone size: .; CDR3 protein: CASSSDPGETQYF; CDR3 DNA: TGTGCCAGCAGCTCGGACCCGGGGGAGACCCAGTACTTC